Shown below are 11 T cell receptor beta chains from a single sample sequenced in a study of blood T cell repertoires in COVID-19. Some clones are missing from TCRdb's copy, which holds only in-frame ones; the method was immunoSEQ multiplex PCR. The data hold 95,000 to 150,000 clones, with under 80% observed a single time. Sequencing was performed on peripheral blood. These TCRs come from a man between 65 and 79 years old with acute or convalescent COVID-19.

The V and J genes are TRBV27 and TRBJ2-5; 10 positions match TRBD2. The CDR3 runs to 16 residues. The trim removed 1 base at V and 2 bases at J, leaving 4 bases unmatched. CDR1 and CDR2 (germline): MNHEY, SMNVEV (reference sequence). The CDR3 here is CASSLFLSGGQETQYF. DNA of the CDR3: TGTGCCAGCAGTTTATTTCTTAGCGGGGGGCAAGAGACCCAGTACTTC.

The chain's CDR3 is CASSPPLQGLTEAFF. For the CDR3, the DNA is TGTGCCAGCAGTCCCCCTCTACAGGGTTTGACTGAAGCTTTCTTT. The genes are TRBV28 and TRBJ1-1; TRBD1 might be the D (6 bases). Trimming removed 5 bases at V and 5 bases at J, with 18 bases between. Germline V CDR1 and CDR2: MDHEN, SYDVKM. This CDR3 has 15 residues.

The gene calls are TRBV6-2 or TRBV6-3 and TRBJ1-2; 7 nucleotides align to TRBD1. The V and J ends lost 5 bases and 2 bases, in that order; junction bases with no gene match: 8. Germline loops: CDR1 MNHEY, CDR2 SVGEGT. The CDR3 has 15 amino acids. The CDR3 spells CASSHLRDSNYGYTF. The DNA of the CDR3 is TGTGCCAGCAGTCACCTCCGGGACAGCAACTATGGCTACACCTTC.

A single count supports this clone. The chain is built from TRBV7-2 and TRBJ1-3; D is possibly TRBD1 (6 bases). V was pared by 1 base and J by 4 bases, with 11 bases between. Germline V gene lookup returns CDR1 SGHTA and CDR2 FQGNSA. The length of the CDR3 is 15 residues. CDR3 amino acids: CASSLDRVGGNTIYF. The CDR3 nucleotides read TGTGCCAGCAGCTTAGACAGGGTAGGCGGAAACACCATATATTTT.

The V and J genes are TRBV12-5 and TRBJ1-6, with 7 bases fitting TRBD1. Germline CDR1 is LGHNT and CDR2 is FRNRAP. The CDR3 consists of 16 residues. J lost 11 bases, V lost 0 bases, and 10 bases had no gene match. This CDR3 is CASGLVSGRGATPLHF. The CDR3 DNA follows: TGTGCTAGTGGTTTGGTATCGGGCAGGGGGGCGACACCCCTCCACTTT.

This clone was observed a handful of times. V is TRBV6-5 and J is TRBJ1-2; no definite D call. This CDR3 is built from 12 residues. CDR1 is MNHEY and CDR2 is SVGAGI in the germline V gene. The V end lost 7 bases, the J end lost 4 bases, and 10 bases lay between the germline ends. In DNA, the CDR3 is TGTGCCAGCACGGCCGGGAGCTATGGCTACACCTTC. Its translation: CASTAGSYGYTF.

The V and J genes are TRBV5-5 and TRBJ1-5; TRBD1 might be the D (6 bases). Germline V gives CDR1 SGHKS, CDR2 YYEKEE (reference sequence). Trimming removed 1 base at V and 7 bases at J, with 12 bases between. This CDR3 has 14 residues. CDR3 sequence reads: CASSLRTGSQPQHF. As DNA, the CDR3 is TGTGCCAGCAGCTTGCGTACAGGGTCACAGCCCCAGCATTTT.

The gene calls are TRBV5-1 and TRBJ2-2, with 7 nucleotides matching TRBD1. Germline V gene sequence: CDR1 SGHRS, CDR2 YFSETQ. The CDR3 length is 15 residues. The V segment lost 0 bases and the J segment 4 bases; nucleotides outside the gene matches: 3. The CDR3: CASSLGQGPTGELFF. CDR3 DNA: TGCGCCAGCAGCTTGGGACAGGGCCCCACCGGGGAGCTGTTTTTT.

This clone was found once. The J gene is TRBJ2-3, the V gene TRBV7-2, with 9 positions matching TRBD2. After removal of 6 bases from V and 3 bases from J, the junction contained 4 bases not matched to a gene. The CDR3 spans 14 residues. Germline lookup yields CDR1 SGHTA and CDR2 FQGNSA. The CDR3 loop reads CASRTSGSTDTQYF. The CDR3, as DNA: TGTGCCAGCAGGACTAGCGGTTCTACAGATACGCAGTATTTT.

This chain links TRBV5-1 with TRBJ2-3; D may be TRBD2 (6 bases). The germline gives CDR1 SGHRS, CDR2 YFSETQ. Trimming removed 4 bases at V and 2 bases at J, with 17 bases between. The CDR3 is 16 amino acids. CDR3 sequence: CASSRDLGGATDTQYF. The DNA of the CDR3 is TGCGCCAGCAGCCGTGATCTGGGAGGAGCCACAGATACGCAGTATTTT.

The chain has TRBV6-5 and TRBJ1-3; a possible D gene is TRBD1 (5 bases). Trimming pared 0 bases from V and 0 bases from J, leaving 9 bases between. Germline CDR1 and CDR2: MNHEY and SVGAGI. The CDR3 covers 16 residues. CDR3: CASSYSGLSSGNTIYF. The DNA of the CDR3 is TGTGCCAGCAGTTACTCGGGGCTCAGCTCTGGAAACACCATATATTTT.